Reported below is one T cell receptor beta chain. Its antigen remains unidentified. Trimming at V came to 3 bases and at J to 1 base, leaving 3 bases not matched to a gene. The CDR3 consists of 15 residues. Germline CDR1 LGHNA, CDR2 YNFKEQ. The data stem from a study of T cells after posttransplantation cyclophosphamide. The repertoire was sequenced with immunoSEQ multiplex PCR; TCRdb's copy has only in-frame clones and lacks some. Among about 50,000 clones listed, roughly 94% were seen once. Study-level points and caveats: Skin or GI-infiltrating T cells shared few TRB sequences with blood. Donor CD8+ memory clones often dominated recipient blood repertoires at later times. Recipient CMV seropositivity and CMV reactivation strongly tracked TRB clonality.

Peripheral blood was collected from the related graft donor on the marrow donation day. The TCR was taken from a woman in her thirties in good health and a related stem cell transplant donor. The chain has TRBV4-2 and TRBJ1-2, with 9 bases fitting TRBD1. Source material: PBMCs. The CDR3 reads CASSHNRGLNYGYTF. The CDR3 bases are TGTGCCAGCAGCCACAACAGGGGGCTTAACTATGGCTACACCTTC.